This is a list of T cell receptor beta chains from one sample in a study of control samples from healthy donors and cancer patients. The data were produced by immunoSEQ multiplex PCR, yet TCRdb's version contains in-frame clones alone and is incomplete. The sample has hundreds of thousands of clones; over 75% are singletons. The sample taken for sequencing was PBMCs. These receptors came from a man aged 35-49 years with head and neck cancer. Both conserved end residues are part of each CDR3. A D gene is named only where the DNA matches it firmly. Not every row has a clone size; where given, it reads once, few, many or a size class.

v_gene	j_gene	d_gene	len	abundance	CDR3aa	CDR3nt
TRBV30	TRBJ1-3	NA	15	NA	CAWSVQIGSGNTIYF	TGTGCCTGGAGTGTACAAATCGGCTCTGGAAACACCATATATTTT
TRBV6-2/TRBV6-3	TRBJ1-1	TRBD1	19	NA	CASSYSADRLSRGQGEAFF	TGTGCCAGCAGTTACTCCGCCGATCGACTATCCAGGGGGCAAGGTGAAGCTTTCTTT
TRBV28	TRBJ1-2	NA	12	NA	CAIPRGANGYTF	TGTGCTATCCCTAGGGGGGCTAATGGCTACACCTTC
TRBV15	TRBJ1-1	NA	14	NA	CATSRDRGNTEAFF	TGTGCCACCAGCAGAGACAGGGGTAATACTGAAGCTTTCTTT
TRBV12-3/TRBV12-4	TRBJ2-2	NA	13	NA	CASSFLVTGELFF	TGTGCCAGCAGTTTCCTGGTAACCGGGGAGCTGTTTTTT
TRBV6-6	TRBJ2-7	TRBD2	12	NA	CATSGVGYEQYF	TGTGCCACTAGCGGGGTAGGCTACGAGCAGTACTTC
TRBV11-2	TRBJ2-5	TRBD2	14	NA	CASGGAGGLETQYF	TGTGCCAGCGGTGGGGCGGGGGGCTTAGAGACCCAGTACTTC
TRBV27	TRBJ2-1	NA	16	NA	CASSLWARERSNEQFF	TGTGCCAGCAGTTTATGGGCACGGGAGCGAAGCAATGAGCAGTTCTTC
TRBV5-1	TRBJ2-1	NA	15	NA	CASSLALQRVNEQFF	TGCGCCAGCAGCTTGGCCTTACAGAGAGTGAATGAGCAGTTCTTC
TRBV5-4	TRBJ2-7	NA	16	NA	CASSSAGDFAGYEQYF	TGTGCCAGCAGCTCCGCCGGGGACTTCGCTGGGTACGAGCAGTACTTC
TRBV2	TRBJ2-7	TRBD2	14	NA	CASQESGRAGEQYF	TGTGCCAGCCAGGAAAGCGGGAGGGCCGGCGAGCAGTACTTC
TRBV29-1	TRBJ2-2	TRBD1	14	NA	CSVRQGAGTGELFF	TGCAGCGTCAGACAGGGGGCAGGCACCGGGGAGCTGTTTTTT
TRBV28	TRBJ1-5	TRBD1	14	few	CASSTTGGNQPQHF	TGTGCCAGCAGCACGACAGGGGGCAATCAGCCCCAGCATTTT
TRBV27	TRBJ2-5	TRBD1	16	NA	CASSPGDRGIQEAQYF	TGTGCCAGCAGTCCTGGGGACAGGGGAATCCAAGAGGCCCAGTACTTC
TRBV18	TRBJ2-7	NA	14	NA	CASSPRDFSYEQYF	TGTGCCAGCTCACCTCGAGACTTCTCCTACGAGCAGTACTTC
TRBV20-1	TRBJ2-1	TRBD2	15	NA	CSASQSGSFYNEQFF	TGCAGTGCTAGTCAAAGCGGGAGTTTCTACAATGAGCAGTTCTTC
TRBV6-5	TRBJ2-5	NA	15	NA	CASRGRRGAGEAQYF	TGTGCCAGCAGGGGCCGCAGGGGAGCTGGGGAGGCCCAGTACTTC
TRBV7-9	TRBJ2-5	NA	14	NA	CASSGGHLQETQYF	TGTGCCAGCAGCGGGGGACATCTACAAGAGACCCAGTACTTC
TRBV28	TRBJ1-3	NA	15	NA	CASSLARNSGNTIYF	TGTGCCAGCAGTTTAGCGCGGAACTCTGGAAACACCATATATTTT
TRBV11-2	TRBJ2-7	TRBD1	13	NA	CASSSDRHREQYF	TGTGCCAGCAGCTCGGACAGGCATCGCGAGCAGTACTTC
TRBV5-6	TRBJ1-6	NA	15	NA	CASSLPNRGASPLHF	TGTGCCAGCAGCTTGCCAAATAGAGGGGCTTCACCCCTCCACTTT
TRBV5-1	TRBJ2-1	TRBD1	15	NA	CASSPGQGPYNEQFF	TGCGCCAGCAGTCCCGGACAGGGACCGTACAATGAGCAGTTCTTC
TRBV11-3	TRBJ2-7	TRBD1	14	NA	CASSVSGTGNEQYF	TGTGCCAGCAGCGTCTCCGGGACAGGGAACGAGCAGTACTTC
TRBV5-5	TRBJ2-3	NA	16	NA	CASSSVWAGGTDTQYF	TGTGCCAGCAGTTCGGTATGGGCAGGGGGCACAGATACGCAGTATTTT
TRBV6-5	TRBJ2-5	NA	13	NA	CASSYGPAETQYF	TGTGCCAGCAGTTACGGCCCTGCGGAGACCCAGTACTTC
TRBV11-2	TRBJ2-2	NA	14	NA	CASSQAVNTGELFF	TGTGCCAGCAGCCAAGCAGTTAACACCGGGGAGCTGTTTTTT
TRBV30	TRBJ1-2	NA	14	NA	CAWSRGRETVGYTF	TGTGCCTGGAGTCGTGGCAGGGAGACGGTAGGCTACACCTTC
TRBV5-1	TRBJ2-7	NA	16	NA	CASSPRYQGKLYEQYF	TGCGCCAGCAGCCCCCGCTACCAGGGAAAACTCTACGAGCAGTACTTC
TRBV7-8	TRBJ2-1	TRBD2	16	once	CASSSQGAGGGNEQFF	TGTGCCAGCAGCTCCCAAGGAGCGGGGGGGGGCAATGAGCAGTTCTTC
TRBV18	TRBJ2-2	TRBD2	16	NA	CASSHASGTNTGELFF	TGTGCCAGCTCACATGCTAGCGGAACGAACACCGGGGAGCTGTTTTTT
TRBV18	TRBJ1-1	TRBD1	16	NA	CASSPGTAQRTTEAFF	TGTGCCAGCTCACCCGGGACAGCCCAAAGAACCACTGAAGCTTTCTTT
TRBV18	TRBJ2-7	TRBD1	13	once	CASSPDRGVEQYF	TGTGCCAGCTCTCCCGACAGGGGGGTGGAGCAGTACTTC
TRBV20-1	TRBJ1-1	TRBD1	14	NA	CSASASGGFTEAFF	TGCAGTGCTAGTGCGTCAGGGGGCTTCACTGAAGCTTTCTTT
TRBV9	TRBJ1-3	NA	15	NA	CASSVDDFSGNTIYF	TGTGCCAGCAGCGTAGATGACTTCTCTGGAAACACCATATATTTT
TRBV21-1	TRBJ2-1	NA	16	NA	CASSPATSGGSNEQFF	TGTGCCAGCAGCCCCGCGACTAGCGGGGGATCCAATGAGCAGTTCTTC
TRBV7-3	TRBJ2-1	NA	15	NA	CASSLTVRGNNEQFF	TGTGCCAGCAGCTTAACGGTTAGGGGTAACAATGAGCAGTTCTTC
TRBV6-2/TRBV6-3	TRBJ2-3	NA	17	NA	CASSYSRGLAGTDTQYF	TGTGCCAGCAGTTACTCACGGGGGCTCGCCGGCACAGATACGCAGTATTTT
TRBV12-3/TRBV12-4	TRBJ2-7	NA	13	NA	CASKYLGESEQYF	TGTGCCAGCAAATACCTTGGGGAGAGCGAGCAGTACTTC
TRBV15	TRBJ1-5	NA	14	NA	CATSRDQGNQPQHF	TGTGCCACCAGCAGAGATCAGGGAAATCAGCCCCAGCATTTT
TRBV3-1/TRBV3-2	TRBJ2-7	TRBD2	16	NA	CASSQEGLAGNYEQYF	TGTGCCAGCAGCCAAGAAGGGCTAGCGGGAAACTACGAGCAGTACTTC
TRBV24-1	TRBJ2-3	NA	15	once	CATSGRSSYTDTQYF	TGTGCCACCAGTGGGCGATCCTCTTACACAGATACGCAGTATTTT
TRBV18	TRBJ1-4	TRBD1	14	NA	CASSPGQGNEKLFF	TGTGCCAGCTCACCGGGACAGGGGAATGAAAAACTGTTTTTT
TRBV6-5	TRBJ2-2	TRBD1	14	NA	CASKGQGAGGELFF	TGTGCCAGCAAGGGACAGGGGGCCGGGGGGGAGCTGTTTTTT
TRBV6-6	TRBJ2-5	NA	15	NA	CASSYSPQIAETQYF	TGTGCCAGCAGTTACTCGCCCCAAATAGCGGAGACCCAGTACTTC
TRBV29-1	TRBJ1-1	NA	15	NA	CSVGDAMTVNTEAFF	TGCAGCGTTGGCGACGCTATGACAGTGAACACTGAAGCTTTCTTT
TRBV6-5	TRBJ2-7	NA	15	NA	CASSWTGRGYYEQYF	TGTGCCAGCAGTTGGACGGGGAGGGGGTACTACGAGCAGTACTTC
TRBV5-1	TRBJ2-3	TRBD2	16	NA	CASSAGLEASTDTQYF	TGCGCCAGCAGCGCAGGACTAGAGGCTAGCACAGATACGCAGTATTTT
TRBV6-4	TRBJ2-1	NA	15	NA	CASSDSGGGYNEQFF	TGTGCCAGCAGTGACTCAGGGGGGGGTTACAATGAGCAGTTCTTC
TRBV6-1	TRBJ1-5	NA	14	NA	CASSEQASNQPQHF	TGTGCCAGCAGTGAACAGGCTAGCAATCAGCCCCAGCATTTT
TRBV4-2	TRBJ2-7	NA	15	NA	CASSQGRSASYEQYF	TGTGCCAGCAGCCAAGGTCGTTCAGCATCCTACGAGCAGTACTTC
TRBV11-1	TRBJ2-1	NA	14	NA	CASSLPGNYNEQFF	TGTGCCAGCAGCTTACCGGGGAACTACAATGAGCAGTTCTTC
TRBV4-1	TRBJ1-1	NA	14	NA	CASSPRGGDTEAFF	TGCGCCAGCAGCCCCCGTGGCGGGGACACTGAAGCTTTCTTT
TRBV25-1	TRBJ2-7	NA	14	NA	CASSEYGSSREQYF	TGTGCCAGCAGTGAATATGGCTCTTCGAGGGAGCAGTACTTC
TRBV6-2/TRBV6-3	TRBJ2-7	NA	16	NA	CASSYRSGADPYEQYF	TGTGCCAGCAGTTACCGCTCGGGGGCAGACCCCTACGAGCAGTACTTC